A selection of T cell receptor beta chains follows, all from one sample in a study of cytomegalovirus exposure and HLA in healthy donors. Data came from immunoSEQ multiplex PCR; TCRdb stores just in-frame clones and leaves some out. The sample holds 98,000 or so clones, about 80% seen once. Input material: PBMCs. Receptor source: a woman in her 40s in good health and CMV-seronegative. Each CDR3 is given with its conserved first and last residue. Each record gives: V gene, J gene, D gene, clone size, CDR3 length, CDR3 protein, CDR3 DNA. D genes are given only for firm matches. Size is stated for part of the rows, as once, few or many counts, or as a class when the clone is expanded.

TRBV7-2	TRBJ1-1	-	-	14	CASSLGGGYTEAFF	TGTGCCAGCAGCTTAGGGGGCGGTTACACTGAAGCTTTCTTT
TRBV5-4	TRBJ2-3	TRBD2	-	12	CAGRGDTDTQYF	TGTGCTGGGCGGGGGGACACAGATACGCAGTATTTT
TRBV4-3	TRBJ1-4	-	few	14	CASSQDRRGEELFF	TGCGCCAGCAGCCAAGATAGGAGGGGCGAAGAACTGTTTTTT
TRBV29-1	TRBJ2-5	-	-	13	CSVSQAFQETQYF	TGCAGCGTTTCACAGGCGTTCCAAGAGACCCAGTACTTC
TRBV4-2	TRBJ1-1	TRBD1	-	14	CASSQDGTGLEAFF	TGTGCCAGCAGCCAAGACGGGACAGGGCTCGAAGCTTTCTTT
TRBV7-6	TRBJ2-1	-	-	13	CASSLSLPHEQFF	TGTGCCAGCAGCTTATCCCTTCCCCATGAGCAGTTCTTC
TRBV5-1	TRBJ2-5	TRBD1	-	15	CASSLQTDRAETQYF	TGCGCCAGCAGCCTACAAACGGACAGGGCGGAGACCCAGTACTTC
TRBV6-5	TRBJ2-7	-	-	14	CASRTGRSSYEQYF	TGTGCCAGCCGGACTGGACGATCCTCCTACGAGCAGTACTTC
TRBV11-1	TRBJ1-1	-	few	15	CASSLWGRGRTEAFF	TGTGCCAGCAGCTTATGGGGCAGGGGTAGGACTGAAGCTTTCTTT
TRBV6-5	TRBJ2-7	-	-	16	CASSYSRTTLQYEQYF	TGTGCCAGCAGTTACTCAAGAACTACCCTTCAATACGAGCAGTACTTC
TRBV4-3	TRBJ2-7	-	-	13	CASSQVIDYEQYF	TGCGCCAGCAGCCAAGTCATAGACTACGAGCAGTACTTC
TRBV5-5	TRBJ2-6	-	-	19	CASSPRTGLTTSGANVLTF	TGTGCCAGCAGCCCCCGAACCGGTTTGACTACTTCTGGGGCCAACGTCCTGACTTTC
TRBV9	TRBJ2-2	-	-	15	CASSVDVARSGELFF	TGTGCCAGCAGCGTAGATGTAGCCAGAAGCGGGGAGCTGTTTTTT
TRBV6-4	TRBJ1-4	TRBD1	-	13	CASSRDRDEKLFF	TGTGCCAGCAGCCGGGACAGGGATGAAAAACTGTTTTTT
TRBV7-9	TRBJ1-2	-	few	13	CASSLTENYGYTF	TGTGCCAGCAGCCTCACAGAAAACTATGGCTACACCTTC
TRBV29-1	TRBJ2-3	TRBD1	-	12	CSVETGPDTQYF	TGCAGCGTCGAGACAGGGCCAGATACGCAGTATTTT
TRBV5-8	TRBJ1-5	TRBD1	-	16	CASSLNRGTSNQPQHF	TGTGCCAGCAGCTTGAACAGGGGAACTAGCAATCAGCCCCAGCATTTT
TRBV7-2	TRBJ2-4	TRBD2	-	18	CASSLGGLAGGQKNIQYF	TGTGCCAGCAGCTTAGGAGGGTTAGCGGGAGGCCAAAAAAACATTCAGTACTTC
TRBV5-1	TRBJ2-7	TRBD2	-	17	CASSPTFSSGNTYEQYF	TGCGCCAGCAGCCCTACCTTTTCTAGCGGGAACACCTACGAGCAGTACTTC
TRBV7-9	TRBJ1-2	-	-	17	CASSQGGIGEFDYGYTF	TGTGCCAGCAGCCAAGGGGGAATCGGGGAATTTGACTATGGCTACACCTTC
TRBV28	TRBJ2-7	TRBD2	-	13	CASRVTSSYEQYF	TGTGCCAGCAGGGTGACTAGCAGCTACGAGCAGTACTTC
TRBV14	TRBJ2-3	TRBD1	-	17	CVSSTSPGQGLTDTQYF	TGTGTCAGCAGCACAAGTCCGGGACAGGGTCTCACAGATACGCAGTATTTT
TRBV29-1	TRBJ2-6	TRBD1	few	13	CSVRGQGANVLTF	TGCAGCGTTAGGGGGCAAGGGGCCAACGTCCTGACTTTC
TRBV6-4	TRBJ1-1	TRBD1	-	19	CASLPNSLGQENAHTEAFF	TGTGCCAGCCTCCCGAACTCACTTGGACAGGAGAATGCGCACACTGAAGCTTTCTTT
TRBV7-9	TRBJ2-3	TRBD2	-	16	CASSALLAGGADTQYF	TGTGCCAGCAGCGCTTTACTAGCGGGAGGGGCAGATACGCAGTATTTT
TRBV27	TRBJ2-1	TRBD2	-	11	CASSLGGSQFF	TGTGCCAGCAGTTTGGGCGGGAGTCAGTTCTTC
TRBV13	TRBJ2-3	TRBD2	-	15	CASSPGLAESDTQYF	TGTGCCAGCAGCCCGGGACTAGCGGAATCAGATACGCAGTATTTT
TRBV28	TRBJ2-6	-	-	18	CASSPDRRELSGANVLTF	TGTGCCAGCAGCCCGGACAGGCGGGAACTGTCTGGGGCCAACGTCCTGACTTTC
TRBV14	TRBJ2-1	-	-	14	CASSQLGPYNEQFF	TGTGCCAGCAGCCAGCTAGGCCCCTACAATGAGCAGTTCTTC
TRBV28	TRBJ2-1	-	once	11	CASTLSNEQFF	TGTGCCAGCACTCTCAGCAATGAGCAGTTCTTC
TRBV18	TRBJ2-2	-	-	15	CASSPVIANTGELFF	TGTGCCAGCTCACCAGTTATTGCGAACACCGGGGAGCTGTTTTTT
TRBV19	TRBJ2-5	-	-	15	CASSWGGGGTETQYF	TGTGCCAGTAGTTGGGGAGGGGGGGGGACGGAGACCCAGTACTTC
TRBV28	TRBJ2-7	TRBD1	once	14	CASSGTGGSYEQYF	TGTGCCAGCTCAGGGACAGGGGGTTCCTACGAGCAGTACTTC
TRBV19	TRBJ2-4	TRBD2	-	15	CASSLAGGPEEIQYF	TGTGCCAGTAGCCTAGCGGGAGGGCCAGAAGAAATTCAGTACTTC
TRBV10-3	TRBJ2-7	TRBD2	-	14	CAISGAGVADEQYF	TGTGCCATCAGTGGCGCGGGAGTAGCGGACGAGCAGTACTTC
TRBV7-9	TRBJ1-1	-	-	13	CASSLGGLTEAFF	TGTGCCAGCAGCTTAGGTGGACTCACTGAAGCTTTCTTT
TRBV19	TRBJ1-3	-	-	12	CASKGAGNTIYF	TGTGCCAGTAAAGGGGCTGGAAACACCATATATTTT
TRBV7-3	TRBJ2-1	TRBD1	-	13	CASSRDRDNEQFF	TGTGCCAGCAGCCGGGACAGGGACAATGAGCAGTTCTTC
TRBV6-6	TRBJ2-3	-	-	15	CASSSTRAPWDTQYF	TGTGCCAGCAGTTCAACCCGAGCCCCTTGGGATACGCAGTATTTT
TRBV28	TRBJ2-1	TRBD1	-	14	CASSWGQADNEQFF	TGTGCCAGCAGTTGGGGACAGGCCGACAATGAGCAGTTCTTC
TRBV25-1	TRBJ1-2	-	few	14	CASSEVGTDYGYTF	TGTGCCAGCAGTGAAGTCGGGACTGACTATGGCTACACCTTC
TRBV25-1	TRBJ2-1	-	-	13	CASSPFGGNEQFF	TGTGCCAGCAGCCCTTTTGGCGGCAATGAGCAGTTCTTC
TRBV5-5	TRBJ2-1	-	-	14	CASSLVGRVNEQFF	TGTGCCAGCAGCTTGGTGGGCAGGGTTAATGAGCAGTTCTTC
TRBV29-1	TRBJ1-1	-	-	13	CSVAGHLNTEAFF	TGCAGCGTCGCCGGACACTTGAACACTGAAGCTTTCTTT
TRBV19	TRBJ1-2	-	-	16	CASSLDGAAGYYGYTF	TGTGCCAGTAGCCTCGACGGAGCCGCGGGCTACTATGGCTACACCTTC
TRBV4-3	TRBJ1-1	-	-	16	CASSQDRRGANTEAFF	TGCGCCAGCAGCCAAGATAGAAGGGGCGCGAACACTGAAGCTTTCTTT
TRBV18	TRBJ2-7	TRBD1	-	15	CASSPMDRGPYEQYF	TGTGCCAGCTCCCCAATGGACAGGGGCCCCTACGAGCAGTACTTC
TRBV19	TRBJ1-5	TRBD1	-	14	CASSRGQVNQPQHF	TGTGCCAGTAGTCGAGGACAGGTCAATCAGCCCCAGCATTTT
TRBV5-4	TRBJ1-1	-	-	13	CASSFEAATEAFF	TGTGCCAGCAGCTTCGAGGCGGCCACTGAAGCTTTCTTT